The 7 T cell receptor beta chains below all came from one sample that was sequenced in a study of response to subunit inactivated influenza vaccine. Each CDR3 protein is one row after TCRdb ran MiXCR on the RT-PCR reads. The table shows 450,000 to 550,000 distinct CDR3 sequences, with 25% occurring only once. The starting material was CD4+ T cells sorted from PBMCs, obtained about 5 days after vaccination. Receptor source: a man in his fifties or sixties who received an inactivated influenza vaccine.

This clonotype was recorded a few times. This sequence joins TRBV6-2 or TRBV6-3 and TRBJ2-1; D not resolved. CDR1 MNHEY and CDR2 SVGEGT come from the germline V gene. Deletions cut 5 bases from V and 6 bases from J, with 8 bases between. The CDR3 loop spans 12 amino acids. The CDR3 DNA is TGTGCCAGCAGTGACCCAACCAATGAGCAGTTCTTC. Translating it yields CASSDPTNEQFF.

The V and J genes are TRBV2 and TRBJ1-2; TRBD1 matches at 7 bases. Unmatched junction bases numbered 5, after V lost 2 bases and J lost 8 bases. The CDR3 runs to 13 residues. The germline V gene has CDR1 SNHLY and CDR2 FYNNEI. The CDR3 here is CASSEPTGRGYTF. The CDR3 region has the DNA TGTGCCAGCAGTGAACCGACAGGGAGAGGCTACACCTTC.

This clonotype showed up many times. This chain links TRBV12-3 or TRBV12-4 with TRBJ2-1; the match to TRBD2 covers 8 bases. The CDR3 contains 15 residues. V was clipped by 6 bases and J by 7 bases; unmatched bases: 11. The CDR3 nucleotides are TGTGCCAGCAGCTCCAGCGGGGGCGAGGTAAATGAGCAGTTCTTC. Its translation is CASSSSGGEVNEQFF.

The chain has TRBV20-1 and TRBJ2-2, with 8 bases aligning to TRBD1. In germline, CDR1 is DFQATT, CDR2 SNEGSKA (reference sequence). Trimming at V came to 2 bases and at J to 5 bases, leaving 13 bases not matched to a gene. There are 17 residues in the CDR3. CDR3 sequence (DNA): TGCAGTGCTAGAATTTTCACAGGGGGATGGGGGACCGGGGAGCTGTTTTTT. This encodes CSARIFTGGWGTGELFF.

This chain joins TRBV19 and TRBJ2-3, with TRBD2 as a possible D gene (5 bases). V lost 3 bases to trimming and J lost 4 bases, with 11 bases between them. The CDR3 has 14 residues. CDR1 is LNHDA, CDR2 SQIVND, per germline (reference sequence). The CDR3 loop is CASSMTKDADTQYF. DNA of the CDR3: TGTGCCAGTAGTATGACTAAGGACGCAGATACGCAGTATTTT.

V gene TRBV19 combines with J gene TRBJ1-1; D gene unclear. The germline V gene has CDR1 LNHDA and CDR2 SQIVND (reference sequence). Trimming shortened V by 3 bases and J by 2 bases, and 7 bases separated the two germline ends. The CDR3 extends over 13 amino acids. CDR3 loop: CASSIFRNTEAFF. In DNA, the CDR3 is TGTGCCAGTAGTATTTTTCGAAACACTGAAGCTTTCTTT.

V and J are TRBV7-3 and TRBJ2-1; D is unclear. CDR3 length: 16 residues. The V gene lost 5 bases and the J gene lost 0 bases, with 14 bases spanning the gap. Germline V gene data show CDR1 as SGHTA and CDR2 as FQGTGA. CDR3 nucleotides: TGTGCCAGCAGCCCCACGGCCTATGGCTCCTACAATGAGCAGTTCTTC. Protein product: CASSPTAYGSYNEQFF.